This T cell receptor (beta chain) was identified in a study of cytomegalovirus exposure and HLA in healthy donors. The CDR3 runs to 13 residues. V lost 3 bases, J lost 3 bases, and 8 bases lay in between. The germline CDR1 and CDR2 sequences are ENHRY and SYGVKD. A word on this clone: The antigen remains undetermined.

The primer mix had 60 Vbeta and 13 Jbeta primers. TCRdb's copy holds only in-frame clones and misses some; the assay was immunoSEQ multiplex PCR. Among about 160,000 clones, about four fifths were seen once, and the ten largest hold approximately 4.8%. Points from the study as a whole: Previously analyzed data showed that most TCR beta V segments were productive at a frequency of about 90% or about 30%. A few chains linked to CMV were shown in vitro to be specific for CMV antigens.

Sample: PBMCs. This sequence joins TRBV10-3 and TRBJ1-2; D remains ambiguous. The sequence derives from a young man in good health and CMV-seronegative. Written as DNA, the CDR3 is TGTGCCATCAGTGACGCCGAGGACTATGGCTACACCTTC. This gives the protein CAISDAEDYGYTF.